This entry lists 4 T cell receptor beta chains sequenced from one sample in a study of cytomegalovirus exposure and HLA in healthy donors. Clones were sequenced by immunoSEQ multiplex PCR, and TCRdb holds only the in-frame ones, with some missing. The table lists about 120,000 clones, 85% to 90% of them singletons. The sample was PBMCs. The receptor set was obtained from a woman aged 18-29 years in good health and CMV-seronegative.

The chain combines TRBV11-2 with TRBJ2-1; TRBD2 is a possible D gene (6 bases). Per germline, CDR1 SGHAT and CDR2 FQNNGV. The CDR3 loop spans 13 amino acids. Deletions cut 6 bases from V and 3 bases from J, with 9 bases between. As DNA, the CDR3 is TGTGCCAGCAGTTCGGGGGACTACAATGAGCAGTTCTTC. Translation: CASSSGDYNEQFF.

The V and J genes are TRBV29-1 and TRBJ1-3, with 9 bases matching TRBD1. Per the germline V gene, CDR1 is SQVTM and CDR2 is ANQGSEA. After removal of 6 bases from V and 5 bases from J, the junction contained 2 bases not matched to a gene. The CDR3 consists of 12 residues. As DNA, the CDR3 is TGCAGCGTAGGACAGGGGAGAAACACCATATATTTT. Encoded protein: CSVGQGRNTIYF.

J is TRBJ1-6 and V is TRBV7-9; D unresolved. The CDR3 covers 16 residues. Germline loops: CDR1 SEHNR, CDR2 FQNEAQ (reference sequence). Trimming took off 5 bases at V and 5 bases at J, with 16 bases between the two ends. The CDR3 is CASSPLSGWNNSPLHF. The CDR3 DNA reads TGTGCCAGCAGCCCGTTGTCGGGGTGGAATAATTCACCCCTCCACTTT.

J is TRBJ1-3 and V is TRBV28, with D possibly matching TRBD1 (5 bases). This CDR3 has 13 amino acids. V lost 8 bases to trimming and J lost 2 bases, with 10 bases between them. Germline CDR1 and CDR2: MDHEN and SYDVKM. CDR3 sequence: CASGEGTGNTIYF. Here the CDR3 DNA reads TGTGCCAGCGGGGAGGGGACTGGAAACACCATATATTTT. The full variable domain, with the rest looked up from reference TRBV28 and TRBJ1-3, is DVKVTQSSRYLVKRTGEKVFLECVQDMDHENMFWYRQDPGLGLRLIYFSYDVKMKEKGDIPEGYSVSREKKERFSLILESASTNQTSMYLCASGEGTGNTIYFGEGSWLTVV.